This is a list of T cell receptor beta chains from one sample in a study of T cell repertoires in cytomegalovirus infection. MiXCR was run by TCRdb on the reads, yielding one entry per CDR3 protein. This repertoire shows 480,000 or so distinct CDR3 sequences, 11% found once; its top ten account for roughly a tenth. The specimen was PBMCs. These receptors all stem from a human donor in good health (CMV status not recorded). Some clones in this sample may be carry-over from other donors' samples. The CDR3 runs from the conserved cysteine through the conserved F or W. D genes are given only for firm matches. Clone size is not always given. Where it is, it says once, few, many or a class for expanded clones.

>TRBV11-2|TRBJ2-2|NA|many
TGTGCCAGCAGTCCTCTCCTGTCGAACACCGGGGAGCTGTTTTTT
CASSPLLSNTGELFF
>TRBV7-7|TRBJ2-5|NA|many
TGTGCCAGCAGCTTACAACTGGCAGAGACCCAGTACTTC
CASSLQLAETQYF
>TRBV11-3|TRBJ2-5|TRBD1|many
TGTGCCAGCAGCCCCAGACAGGGGGGCCAAGAGACCCAGTACTTC
CASSPRQGGQETQYF
>TRBV20-1|TRBJ1-6|NA|few
TGCAGTGCTGCGACAGGAGTAGGGTCACCCCTCCACTTT
CSAATGVGSPLHF
>TRBV14|TRBJ2-1|NA|many
TGTGCCAGCAGCGAGGCCTACAATGAGCAGTTCTTC
CASSEAYNEQFF
>TRBV24-1|TRBJ2-2|NA|once
TGTGCCACCAGTGATTTGGTAGGACCCACCGGGGAGCTGTTTTTT
CATSDLVGPTGELFF
>TRBV20-1|TRBJ2-3|TRBD1|NA
TGCAGTGCTAGAGATCGGGACAGGGATTCAGATACGCAGTATTTT
CSARDRDRDSDTQYF
>TRBV24-1|TRBJ1-6|TRBD1|few
TGTGCCACCAGTGACAAGACAGGGGAAGGTGATTCACCCCTCCACTTT
CATSDKTGEGDSPLHF
>TRBV10-2|TRBJ1-5|NA|NA
TGCGCCAGCAACCAGGGAATAATCCAGCCCCAGCATTTT
CASNQGIIQPQHF
>TRBV28|TRBJ2-7|NA|many
TGTGCCAGCAGTCCCCAGGGACTCCATAACAAGCAGTACTTC
CASSPQGLHNKQYF
>TRBV10-3|TRBJ2-3|TRBD2|many
TGTGCCATCAGCCTAGCGGGTCGCACAGATACGCAGTATTTT
CAISLAGRTDTQYF
>TRBV7-9|TRBJ2-2|NA|few
TGTGCCAGCAGCCCATCTCGGCAAATCGTCGCCGGGGAGCTGTTTTTT
CASSPSRQIVAGELFF
>TRBV27|TRBJ1-1|NA|NA
TGTGCCAGCAGACAAACAGGGCCCGGGCGTGCTTTCTTT
CASRQTGPGRAFF
>TRBV20-1|TRBJ1-4|NA|NA
TGCAGTGCTAGAGATCAGGGGAACACTAATGAAAAACTGTTTTTT
CSARDQGNTNEKLFF
>TRBV6-5|TRBJ2-4|NA|many
TGTGCCAGCAGTTACGGGGGGCCCAGAAACATTCAGTACTTC
CASSYGGPRNIQYF
>TRBV29-1|TRBJ1-1|NA|NA
TGCAGCGCTAAACAGGTGTTGAACACTGAAGCTTTCTTT
CSAKQVLNTEAFF
>TRBV27|TRBJ1-1|TRBD1|few
TGTGCCAGCACCCGGGACAGGGCCTCCACTGAAGCTTTCTTT
CASTRDRASTEAFF
>TRBV7-9|TRBJ1-2|TRBD1|many
TGTGCCAGCAGCGACGGGACAGGACTGACTAACTATGGCTACACCTTC
CASSDGTGLTNYGYTF
>TRBV20-1|TRBJ2-7|NA|few
TGCAGTGCTAGTAATTTGGCGCCCTCCTACTACGAGCAGTACTTC
CSASNLAPSYYEQYF
>TRBV2|TRBJ2-5|NA|NA
TGTGCCAGCAGTGCGGGGGGCGAGCAAGAGACCCAGTACTTC
CASSAGGEQETQYF
>TRBV6-5|TRBJ2-7|TRBD1|many
TGTGCCAGCAGTTACAACATCGGACAGGGCTACGAGCAGTACTTC
CASSYNIGQGYEQYF
>TRBV11-2|TRBJ2-3|TRBD2|many
TGTGCCAGCAGCCCCCCCGGGGGGGGTTTGGGCACAGATACGCAGTATTTT
CASSPPGGGLGTDTQYF
>TRBV5-1|TRBJ1-1|NA|few
TGCGCCAGCACCGCGGGGGGCACTGAAGCTTTCTTT
CASTAGGTEAFF
>TRBV29-1|TRBJ1-1|NA|few
TGCAGCGGGGGGGAACAGCGGAGAGGATACACTGAAGCTTTCTTT
CSGGEQRRGYTEAFF
>TRBV11-2|TRBJ1-1|TRBD1|many
TGTGCCAGCAGCTTAGATTCCCTTTACCAGGGGGCGAACACTGAAGCTTTCTTT
CASSLDSLYQGANTEAFF
>TRBV7-2|TRBJ2-1|TRBD2|many
TGTGCCAGCAGTGGACTAGCAAACTACAATGAGCAGTTCTTC
CASSGLANYNEQFF
>TRBV6-5|TRBJ2-1|NA|few
TGTGCCAGCAGTTACTTCGGGACGGACAATAATGAGCAGTTCTTC
CASSYFGTDNNEQFF
>TRBV19|TRBJ2-5|NA|many
TGTGCCAGTAGTATAGAAGCCGGCCGGCCCAGGGCCCAGTACTTC
CASSIEAGRPRAQYF
>TRBV29-1|TRBJ2-7|TRBD1|few
TGCAGCGTTGAAGGGGGACAGGGGGTCTCCTACGAGCAGTACTTC
CSVEGGQGVSYEQYF
>TRBV20-1|TRBJ1-5|NA|NA
TGCAGTGCTAGAGATAACAGCCAGCCCCAGCATTTT
CSARDNSQPQHF
>TRBV10-3|TRBJ2-1|TRBD2|many
TGTGCCATCACCTCTGAAACTAGCGGGACCGGAAATGAGCAGTTCTTC
CAITSETSGTGNEQFF
>TRBV6-1|TRBJ1-1|NA|many
TGTGCCAGCAGTGAAGCGCTTCCCAGGGGTGCTTTCTTT
CASSEALPRGAFF
>TRBV18|TRBJ2-6|NA|many
TGTGCCAGCTCAATCGCGGGACAGTTACACTCTGGGGCCAACGTCCTGACTTTC
CASSIAGQLHSGANVLTF
>TRBV10-3|TRBJ2-1|TRBD2|many
TGTGCCATCTACAGGCAAGCGGGAGCCTCCTACAATGAGCAGTTCTTC
CAIYRQAGASYNEQFF
>TRBV3-1|TRBJ2-5|TRBD2|NA
TGTGCCAGCAGCCAAGATTTAAGCGGGAGTTACCAAGAGACCCAGTACTTC
CASSQDLSGSYQETQYF
>TRBV10-3|TRBJ2-3|TRBD1|NA
TGTGCCATCAGACACCGGGACAGGGAGGGTAGCACAGATACGCAGTATTTT
CAIRHRDREGSTDTQYF
>TRBV6-8|TRBJ2-7|TRBD2|NA
TGTGCCTCTCGGGGGGAACCGACCTACGAGCAGTACTTC
CASRGEPTYEQYF
>TRBV5-1|TRBJ1-4|TRBD1|many
TGCGCCAGCAGCGCGGACAGGGGGAAGGCGTTTTTT
CASSADRGKAFF
>TRBV7-9|TRBJ1-2|NA|NA
TGTGCCAGCAGCTTAGGGGGGATGGATGGCTACACCTTC
CASSLGGMDGYTF
>TRBV6-6|TRBJ1-2|NA|many
TGTGCCAGCAGGATACAGCAAAACTATGGCTACACCTTC
CASRIQQNYGYTF
>TRBV19|TRBJ1-2|NA|few
TGTGCCAGTATCCGCGGAGCTAACTATGGCTACACCTTC
CASIRGANYGYTF
>TRBV5-6|TRBJ2-1|NA|many
TGTGCCAGCAGCTTGTCAGGGGCGGGGGTGGATGAGCAGTTCTTC
CASSLSGAGVDEQFF
>TRBV7-2|TRBJ1-6|TRBD1|many
TGTGCCAGCAGCTTGCAGGGGGATTCACCCCTCCACTTT
CASSLQGDSPLHF
>TRBV3-1|TRBJ2-1|TRBD2|many
TGTGCCAGCAGCCCGGGACTAGCCGATTACAATGAGCAGTTCTTC
CASSPGLADYNEQFF
>TRBV4-2|TRBJ2-1|TRBD2|many
TGTGCCAGCAGCCAAGAACAACATCTAGCGGGAGGGGACAATGAGCAGTTCTTC
CASSQEQHLAGGDNEQFF
>TRBV2|TRBJ2-2|NA|NA
TGTGCCAGCAGTTCCGGACAGAGCGCGAACACCGGGGAGCTGTTTTTT
CASSSGQSANTGELFF
>TRBV7-2|TRBJ2-2|NA|many
TGTGCCAGCAGCTTTTCTACGAACACCGGGGAGCTGTTTTTT
CASSFSTNTGELFF
>TRBV5-6|TRBJ1-5|NA|many
TGTGCCAGCAGCTTGACCGGGGGCGCGCAGCCCCAGCATTTT
CASSLTGGAQPQHF
>TRBV24-1|TRBJ2-2|TRBD2|NA
TGTGCCACCAGTGTTTCTAGCGGGATGATGAACACCGGGGAGCTGTTTTTT
CATSVSSGMMNTGELFF
>TRBV24-1|TRBJ2-5|NA|NA
TGTGCCACCAGTGATGGGGTCCCGACCCAGTACTTC
CATSDGVPTQYF
>TRBV19|TRBJ1-5|NA|NA
TGTGCCAGTAGTATCCGGGTCAATCAGCCCCAGCATTTT
CASSIRVNQPQHF
>TRBV6-5|TRBJ2-7|NA|NA
TGTGCCACCATGACAGAGTTGGGCTACGAGCAGTACTTC
CATMTELGYEQYF
>TRBV7-2|TRBJ2-1|TRBD2|many
TGTGCCAGCAGCTTAGTTAGCGGGGGTCAGAATGAGCAGTTCTTC
CASSLVSGGQNEQFF
>TRBV25-1|TRBJ1-6|TRBD1|NA
TGTGCCAGCAGTTCGGAGACAGGGGCTCGTTCACCCCTCCACTTT
CASSSETGARSPLHF
>TRBV29-1|TRBJ2-3|TRBD1|many
TGCAGCGGCGGCGCCGGGACAGATCGCACAGATACGCAGTATTTT
CSGGAGTDRTDTQYF